These 10 T cell receptor beta chains share one sample of origin, sequenced in a study of CD4+ T cells in melanoma. Some clones are missing from TCRdb's copy, which holds only in-frame ones; the method was immunoSEQ multiplex PCR. The table lists 20,000 to 25,000 clones, 82% of them singletons. The sequenced material came from cells from a culture (not recorded whether cultured in vitro). The receptors were sampled from a human donor with melanoma.

The V and J genes are TRBV6-5 and TRBJ2-7; D unresolved. The V gene's germline CDR1 is MNHEY and CDR2 SVGAGI. V lost 6 bases and J 3 bases, leaving 6 bases between the germline ends. The CDR3 sequence is 11 residues long. For the CDR3, the DNA is TGTGCCAGCAGGAGGAACTACGAGCAGTACTTC. Amino acids: CASRRNYEQYF.

V and J are TRBV9 and TRBJ2-6; D gene unclear. CDR1 and CDR2 (germline): SGDLS, YYNGEE. V was clipped by 4 bases and J by 1 base, with 6 bases between them. The CDR3 spans 14 residues. For the CDR3, the DNA is TGTGCCAGCAGCCCCGTTTCTGGGGCCAACGTCCTGACTTTC. This translates into CASSPVSGANVLTF.

The CDR3 here is CASSLAGGQDTQYF. CDR3 in DNA: TGTGCCAGCAGCTTAGCGGGGGGGCAAGATACGCAGTATTTT. The chain uses TRBV13 and TRBJ2-3; 8 nucleotides line up with TRBD2. V was clipped by 1 base and J by 5 bases; unmatched bases: 2. Looked up from germline, CDR1 is PRHDT and CDR2 is FYEKMQ (reference sequence). There are 14 residues in the CDR3.

The gene calls are TRBV6-6 and TRBJ2-7, with 8 positions matching TRBD2. The CDR3 runs to 13 residues. The V and J ends lost 5 bases and 4 bases, in that order; junction bases with no gene match: 4. Per the germline V gene, CDR1 is MNHNY and CDR2 is SVGAGI (reference sequence). CDR3 sequence: CASSLRGGYEQYF. The DNA of the CDR3 is TGTGCCAGCAGTCTTCGGGGGGGGTACGAGCAGTACTTC.

This clone has just one count. The V gene is TRBV10-1, the J gene TRBJ2-5, with 9 bases aligning to TRBD1. V lost 2 bases to trimming and J lost 5 bases; unmatched junction nucleotides: 15. CDR1 and CDR2 (germline): WNHNN, SYGVQD (reference sequence). The CDR3 runs 18 residues. The CDR3 here is CASSEKRTGATARETQYF. Written as DNA, the CDR3 is TGCGCCAGCAGTGAGAAGAGGACAGGGGCCACCGCCCGGGAGACCCAGTACTTC.

V is TRBV18 and J is TRBJ2-2, with 10 nucleotides matching TRBD2. CDR1 KGHSH and CDR2 LQKENI come from the germline V gene. The length of the CDR3 is 15 residues. V trimming: 4 bases; J trimming: 5 bases; junction bases outside the gene matches: 4. In DNA, the CDR3 is TGTGCCAGCTCACAAGAACTAGCGGGGACCGGGGAGCTGTTTTTT. This encodes CASSQELAGTGELFF.

The chain links TRBV11-2 to TRBJ1-1; D is ambiguous. Looked up from germline, CDR1 is SGHAT and CDR2 is FQNNGV. CDR3 size: 13 residues. With 4 bases removed from V and 3 bases from J, the gap between germline ends came to 9 bases. The DNA for the CDR3 is TGTGCCAGCAGCTCCGCCAGGTACACTGAAGCTTTCTTT. Protein sequence: CASSSARYTEAFF. The full variable domain, completed using reference TRBV11-2 and TRBJ1-1, is EAGVAQSPRYKIIEKRQSVAFWCNPISGHATLYWYQQILGQGPKLLIQFQNNGVVDDSQLPKDRFSAERLKGVDSTLKIQPAKLEDSAVYLCASSSARYTEAFFGQGTRLTVV.

The chain uses TRBV2 and TRBJ2-3; 8 nucleotides match TRBD2. After removal of 8 bases from V and 4 bases from J, the junction contained 11 bases not matched to a gene. The CDR3 contains 15 residues. Germline V CDR1 and CDR2: SNHLY, FYNNEI. The CDR3 DNA reads as TGTGCCAGCTCGATCCTGGGGACTAGTCCAGATACGCAGTATTTT. It yields the protein CASSILGTSPDTQYF. The variable domain in full, completed from reference TRBV2 and TRBJ2-3, reads EPEVTQTPSHQVTQMGQEVILRCVPISNHLYFYWYRQILGQKVEFLVSFYNNEISEKSEIFDDQFSVERPDGSNFTLKIRSTKLEDSAMYFCASSILGTSPDTQYFGPGTRLTVL.

This clone was recorded only once. The chain employs TRBV11-2 and TRBJ2-4; D ambiguous. The CDR3 extends over 15 amino acids. From germline, CDR1 is SGHAT and CDR2 FQNNGV. V lost 4 bases and J 2 bases, leaving 12 bases between the germline ends. CDR3 nucleotide sequence: TGTGCCAGCAGCTCCACCCCCGTTACCAAAAACATTCAGTACTTC. It codes for CASSSTPVTKNIQYF.

CDR3 coding DNA: TGCGCCAGCAGCTTGGCGGGGAGCACTGAAGCTTTCTTT. Amino acids: CASSLAGSTEAFF. V is TRBV5-1 and J is TRBJ1-1; D remains ambiguous. From germline, CDR1 is SGHRS and CDR2 YFSETQ. V gave up 0 bases and J gave up 4 bases, with 7 bases separating them. This CDR3 region has 13 residues.